This entry lists 21 T cell receptor beta chains sequenced from one sample in a study of T cells after yellow fever vaccination. TCRdb analysed the 5' RACE reads with MiXCR anew, one entry per CDR3 protein. Here the sample spans 450,000 to 550,000 distinct CDR3 sequences, about a fifth being singletons. The source material was PBMCs, sampled 15 days after the yellow fever booster vaccination. The receptors come from a young man who received the YFV17D yellow fever vaccine.

This chain uses TRBV2 with TRBJ2-1, with 11 nucleotides matching TRBD1. The CDR3 length is 14 residues. Germline CDR1 reads SNHLY; CDR2 reads FYNNEI. The V segment lost 9 bases and the J segment 5 bases; nucleotides outside the gene matches: 6. The CDR3 bases are TGTGCCAGTGCCTCGGGACAGGGGGACAATGAGCAGTTCTTC. Its translation is CASASGQGDNEQFF.

The chain employs TRBV5-1 and TRBJ2-1; 7 bases map to TRBD1. V lost 0 bases to trimming and J lost 7 bases; unmatched junction nucleotides: 4. The CDR3 runs to 14 residues. Per the germline V gene, CDR1 is SGHRS and CDR2 is YFSETQ. CDR3 protein: CASSLEGARNEQFF. CDR3 nucleotide sequence: TGCGCCAGCAGCTTGGAGGGGGCGCGTAATGAGCAGTTCTTC.

The rearrangement joins TRBV18 to TRBJ2-3; D tentatively fits TRBD1 or TRBD2 (6 bases each). Between the trimmed V and J ends, which lost 3 bases and 4 bases, there was a span of 14 bases. The CDR3 has 15 residues. Germline V gives CDR1 KGHSH, CDR2 LQKENI. The DNA for the CDR3 is TGTGCCAGCTCACCCTTACAGGGACTCCCAGATACGCAGTATTTT. Its protein is CASSPLQGLPDTQYF.

This clonotype was detected a few times. This chain uses TRBV6-2 or TRBV6-3 with TRBJ1-1; 7 bases fit TRBD1. CDR3 size: 16 residues. Germline loops: CDR1 MNHEY, CDR2 SVGEGT. V shed 7 bases and J 0 bases; nucleotides not matched to a gene: 11. The CDR3: CASTSTRRGVNTEAFF. Written as DNA, the CDR3 is TGTGCCAGCACCTCCACCCGCAGGGGGGTGAACACTGAAGCTTTCTTT.

The rearrangement links TRBV6-2 or TRBV6-3 to TRBJ1-5; D is perhaps TRBD1 (6 bases). This CDR3 has 14 residues. Germline V gene sequence: CDR1 MNHEY, CDR2 SVGEGT. V was clipped by 2 bases and J by 6 bases, with 11 bases between them. The DNA for the CDR3 is TGTGCCAGCAGTTACCCAGGGGAGATTCAGCCCCAGCATTTT. It yields the protein CASSYPGEIQPQHF.

This clonotype has just a few counts. The V call is TRBV10-2, the J call TRBJ2-1, with D unclear. V lost 0 bases, J lost 2 bases, and 11 bases lay in between. There are 16 residues in the CDR3. The germline V gene encodes CDR1 WSHSY and CDR2 SAAADI. The CDR3 region has the DNA TGCGCCAGCAGTGAGTCGGGGTCCCGGGCCTACAATGAGCAGTTCTTC. As protein: CASSESGSRAYNEQFF.

The chain recombines TRBV6-5 with TRBJ1-1; D remains unclear. The CDR3 is 17 residues long. Germline V gene data show CDR1 as MNHEY and CDR2 as SVGAGI. The V end lost 0 bases, the J end lost 3 bases, and 17 bases lay between the germline ends. The CDR3 DNA is TGTGCCAGCAGTTACTCTATCATCGACCCGACGGACACTGAAGCTTTCTTT. Translated, it gives CASSYSIIDPTDTEAFF.

This clonotype was detected a few times. V and J are TRBV20-1 and TRBJ2-2; 9 nucleotides agree with TRBD2. This CDR3 comprises 15 residues. Germline V gene lookup returns CDR1 DFQATT and CDR2 SNEGSKA (reference sequence). J was trimmed by 3 bases and V by 3 bases; bases with no gene match: 5. CDR3 protein: CSARRAGGYTGELFF. Written as DNA, the CDR3 is TGCAGTGCTAGGCGCGCGGGAGGGTACACCGGGGAGCTGTTTTTT.

This clonotype was counted only a few times. The chain has TRBV19 and TRBJ1-4, with D hard to call. This CDR3 contains 14 residues. V lost 5 bases and J 1 base, leaving 8 bases between the germline ends. The germline V gene encodes CDR1 LNHDA and CDR2 SQIVND (reference sequence). This chain's CDR3 is CASSSGITNEKLFF. CDR3 nucleotide sequence: TGTGCCAGTAGTTCGGGGATAACTAATGAAAAACTGTTTTTT. Complete variable domain (other parts from reference TRBV19 and TRBJ1-4): DGGITQSPKYLFRKEGQNVTLSCEQNLNHDAMYWYRQDPGQGLRLIYYSQIVNDFQKGDIAEGYSVSREKKESFPLTVTSAQKNPTAFYLCASSSGITNEKLFFGSGTQLSVL.

The chain carries TRBV12-3 or TRBV12-4 and TRBJ2-5, with 10 bases fitting TRBD1. The CDR3 length is 14 residues. J lost 5 bases, V lost 8 bases, and 8 bases had no gene match. CDR3 sequence (DNA): TGTGCCAGCGAGGGGACAGGGGCGGTCGAGACCCAGTACTTC. Its protein is CASEGTGAVETQYF.

This clonotype has more than one count but fewer than ten. The V call is TRBV24-1, the J call TRBJ2-1; a weak D match, TRBD2 (6 bases). The CDR3 is 17 amino acids. Trimming shortened V by 0 bases and J by 0 bases, and 11 bases separated the two germline ends. The germline V gene encodes CDR1 KGHDR and CDR2 SFDVKD. CDR3 protein: CATSDLARGSSYNEQFF. DNA of the CDR3: TGTGCCACCAGTGATTTGGCACGGGGGAGCTCCTACAATGAGCAGTTCTTC.

This clonotype was seen a few times. The chain carries TRBV12-3 or TRBV12-4 and TRBJ2-7; 8 bases line up with TRBD1. The CDR3 has 15 residues. The J segment lost 6 bases and the V segment lost 2 bases, leaving 9 bases of the junction unmatched. CDR3 protein: CASSLLAAGGLEQYF. CDR3 sequence (DNA): TGTGCCAGCAGTTTACTTGCGGCAGGGGGCCTCGAGCAGTACTTC.

This clonotype turned up a few times. In DNA, the CDR3 is TGCGCCAGCAGTCACAGCAATAGGGGGCATTTT. It encodes CASSHSNRGHF. The chain links TRBV23-1 to TRBJ1-5; the D gene is possibly TRBD1 (5 bases). TRBV23-1 is flagged as an ORF with uncertain function. This CDR3 contains 11 residues. Trimming shortened V by 3 bases and J by 15 bases, and 12 bases separated the two germline ends.

This clonotype was seen a handful of times. The chain couples TRBV20-1 to TRBJ2-7, with TRBD2 identical over 9 bases. V was clipped by 2 bases and J by 0 bases; unmatched bases: 5. The CDR3 has 15 residues. The germline CDR1 and CDR2 sequences are DFQATT and SNEGSKA (reference sequence). CDR3 sequence (DNA): TGCAGTGCTAGAATGGCGGGAGGGAGCTCCTACGAGCAGTACTTC. It encodes CSARMAGGSSYEQYF.

The gene calls are TRBV5-1 and TRBJ1-2; a weak D match, TRBD1 (6 bases). This CDR3 comprises 14 residues. Trimming took 4 bases from V and 4 from J, leaving 14 bases between them. The germline gives CDR1 SGHRS, CDR2 YFSETQ. CDR3 in DNA: TGCGCCAGCAGCGGGGACGGCAGGGGCTATGGCTACACCTTC. Its protein product is CASSGDGRGYGYTF.

In its sample, this clonotype was seen once. V gene TRBV7-2 combines with J gene TRBJ1-5; 8 bases map to TRBD1. There are 17 residues in the CDR3. Germline V lookup: CDR1 SGHTA, CDR2 FQGNSA. The J segment lost 7 bases and the V segment lost 0 bases, leaving 11 bases of the junction unmatched. The CDR3 bases are TGTGCCAGCAGCTTAGCTGGACAGGGTGCGATGGGACAGCCCCAGCATTTT. The encoded protein is CASSLAGQGAMGQPQHF.

This chain connects TRBV7-6 to TRBJ2-7, with D maybe TRBD2 (5 bases). This CDR3 is 15 amino acids long. From germline, CDR1 is SGHVS and CDR2 FNYEAQ. V was clipped by 1 base and J by 4 bases, with 14 bases between them. The CDR3 protein is CASSLEAGIRYEQYF. CDR3 DNA: TGTGCCAGCAGCTTAGAGGCCGGGATAAGGTACGAGCAGTACTTC.

This chain links TRBV21-1 with TRBJ2-3; the table names TRBD2, a call not compared with the DNA. TRBV21-1 is a pseudogene. There are 19 residues in the CDR3. CDR3 sequence: CASSKTRLAPDSSTDTQYF. In DNA, the CDR3 is TGTGCCAGCAGCAAGACGCGACTAGCGCCTGATTCTAGCACAGATACGCAGTATTTT.

The chain links TRBV7-6 to TRBJ1-1; D is possibly TRBD1 (5 bases). Germline assignment: CDR1 SGHVS and CDR2 FNYEAQ. CDR3 length: 13 amino acids. Between the trimmed V and J ends, which lost 5 bases and 1 base, there was a span of 8 bases. The CDR3: CASSRQRNTEAFF. For the CDR3, the DNA is TGTGCCAGCAGCCGACAGAGGAACACTGAAGCTTTCTTT.

This chain links TRBV6-5 with TRBJ2-7; 9 nucleotides align to TRBD1. The V segment lost 0 bases and the J segment 5 bases; nucleotides outside the gene matches: 5. Germline V CDR1 and CDR2: MNHEY, SVGAGI. CDR3 size: 15 residues. The CDR3 loop is CASSYSSRTGDEQYF. CDR3 bases: TGTGCCAGCAGTTACTCGTCTAGGACAGGGGACGAGCAGTACTTC.

In this sample, this clonotype turned up a few times. This chain joins TRBV12-3 or TRBV12-4 and TRBJ2-1; the match to TRBD2 covers 8 bases. V lost 5 bases, J lost 9 bases, and 18 bases stayed unmatched. This CDR3 is 17 amino acids long. The CDR3 DNA sequence: TGTGCCAGCAGTCCCATCCTCATGGCGGGAGGCCAGAGTGAGCAGTTCTTC. This sequence encodes CASSPILMAGGQSEQFF.